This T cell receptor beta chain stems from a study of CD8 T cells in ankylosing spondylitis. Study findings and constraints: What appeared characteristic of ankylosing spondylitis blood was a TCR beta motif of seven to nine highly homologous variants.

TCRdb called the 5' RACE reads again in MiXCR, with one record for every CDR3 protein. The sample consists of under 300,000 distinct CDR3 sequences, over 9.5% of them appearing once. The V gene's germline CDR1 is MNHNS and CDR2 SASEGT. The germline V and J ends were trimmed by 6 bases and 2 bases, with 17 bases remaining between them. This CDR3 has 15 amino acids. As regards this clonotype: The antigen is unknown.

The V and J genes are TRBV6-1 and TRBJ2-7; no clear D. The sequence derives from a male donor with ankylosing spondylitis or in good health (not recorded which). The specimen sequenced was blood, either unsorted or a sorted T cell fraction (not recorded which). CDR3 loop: CASSRRSGYAYEQYF. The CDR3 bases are TGTGCCAGCAGCCGCAGGAGTGGTTACGCCTACGAGCAGTACTTC.